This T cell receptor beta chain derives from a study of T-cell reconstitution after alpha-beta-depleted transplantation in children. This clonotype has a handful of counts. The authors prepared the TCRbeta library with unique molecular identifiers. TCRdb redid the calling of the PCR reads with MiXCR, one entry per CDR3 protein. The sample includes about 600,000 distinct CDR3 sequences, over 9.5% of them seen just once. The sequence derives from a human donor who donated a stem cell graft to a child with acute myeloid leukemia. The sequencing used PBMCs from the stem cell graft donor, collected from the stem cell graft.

The CDR3 bases are TGCAGTGCTGATCGGGACAGGGGGCGGGTTGGGGAGCTGTTTTTT. Protein: CSADRDRGRVGELFF. This chain links TRBV20-1 with TRBJ2-2; 12 nucleotides align to TRBD1. Trimming removed 5 bases from V and 8 bases from J; junction bases left unmatched: 9. The CDR3 totals 15 residues. CDR1 and CDR2 from the germline V gene are DFQATT and SNEGSKA (reference sequence).